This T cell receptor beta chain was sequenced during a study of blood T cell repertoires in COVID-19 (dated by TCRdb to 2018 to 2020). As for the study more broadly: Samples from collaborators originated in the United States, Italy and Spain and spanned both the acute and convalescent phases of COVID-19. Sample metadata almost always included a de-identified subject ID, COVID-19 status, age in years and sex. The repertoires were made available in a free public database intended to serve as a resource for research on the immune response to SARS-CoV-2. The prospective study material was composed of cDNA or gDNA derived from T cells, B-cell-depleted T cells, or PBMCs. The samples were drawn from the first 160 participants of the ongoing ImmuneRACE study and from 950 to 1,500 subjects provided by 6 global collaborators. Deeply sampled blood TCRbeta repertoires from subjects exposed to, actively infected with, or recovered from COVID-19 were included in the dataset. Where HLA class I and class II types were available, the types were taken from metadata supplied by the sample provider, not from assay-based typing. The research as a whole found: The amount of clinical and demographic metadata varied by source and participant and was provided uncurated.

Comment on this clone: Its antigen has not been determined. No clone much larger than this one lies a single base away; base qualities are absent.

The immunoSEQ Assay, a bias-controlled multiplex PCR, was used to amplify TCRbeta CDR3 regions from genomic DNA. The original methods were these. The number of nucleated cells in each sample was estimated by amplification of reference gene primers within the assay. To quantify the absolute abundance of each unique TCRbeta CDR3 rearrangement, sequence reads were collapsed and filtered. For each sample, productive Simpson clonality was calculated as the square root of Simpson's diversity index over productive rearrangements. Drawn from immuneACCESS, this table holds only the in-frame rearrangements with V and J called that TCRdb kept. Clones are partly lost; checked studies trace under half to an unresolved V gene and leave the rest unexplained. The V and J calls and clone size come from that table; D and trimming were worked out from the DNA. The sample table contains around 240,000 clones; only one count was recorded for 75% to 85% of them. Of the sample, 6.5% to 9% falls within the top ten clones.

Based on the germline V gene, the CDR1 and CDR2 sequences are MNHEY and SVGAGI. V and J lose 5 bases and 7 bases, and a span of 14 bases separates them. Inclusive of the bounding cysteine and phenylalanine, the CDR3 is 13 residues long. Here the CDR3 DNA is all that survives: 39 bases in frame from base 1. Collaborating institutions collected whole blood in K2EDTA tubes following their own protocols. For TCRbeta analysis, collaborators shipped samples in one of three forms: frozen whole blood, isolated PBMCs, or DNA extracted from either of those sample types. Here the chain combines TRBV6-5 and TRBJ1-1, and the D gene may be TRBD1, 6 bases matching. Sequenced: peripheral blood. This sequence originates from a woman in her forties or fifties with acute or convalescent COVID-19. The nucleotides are TGTGCCAGCAGTCGAGGACAGAGCATTGAAGCTTTCTTT. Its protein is CASSRGQSIEAFF.